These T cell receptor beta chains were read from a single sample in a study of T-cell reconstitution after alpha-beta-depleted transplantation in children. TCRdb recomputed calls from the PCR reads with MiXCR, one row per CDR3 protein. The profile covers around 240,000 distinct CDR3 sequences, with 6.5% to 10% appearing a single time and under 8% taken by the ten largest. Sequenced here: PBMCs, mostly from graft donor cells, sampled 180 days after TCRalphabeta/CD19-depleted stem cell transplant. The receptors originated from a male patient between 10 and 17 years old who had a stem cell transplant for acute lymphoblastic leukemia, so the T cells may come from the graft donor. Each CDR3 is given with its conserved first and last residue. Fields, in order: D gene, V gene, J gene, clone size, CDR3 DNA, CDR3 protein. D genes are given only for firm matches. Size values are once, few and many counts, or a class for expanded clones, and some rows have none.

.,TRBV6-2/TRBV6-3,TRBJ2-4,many,TGTGCCAGCAGTTACGGGCAGGGTGAGGCCAAAAACATTCAGTACTTC,CASSYGQGEAKNIQYF
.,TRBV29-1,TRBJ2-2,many,TGCAGCTCAACCGGGATGAACACCGGGGAGCTGTTTTTT,CSSTGMNTGELFF
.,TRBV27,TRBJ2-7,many,TGTGCCAGCAGTTTAGCAGGGAGTATGGCCGAGCAGTACTTC,CASSLAGSMAEQYF
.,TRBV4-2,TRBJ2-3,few,TGTGCCAGCAGCCCCCCGGCCGGAACGGATACGCAGTATTTT,CASSPPAGTDTQYF
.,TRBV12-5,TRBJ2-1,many,TGTGCTAGTGGTTTGGTACCCCAAGGTACCGGATACAATGAGCAGTTCTTC,CASGLVPQGTGYNEQFF
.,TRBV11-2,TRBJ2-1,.,TGTGCCAGCACCTCCATCCTCACGCGGAATGAGCAGTTCTTC,CASTSILTRNEQFF
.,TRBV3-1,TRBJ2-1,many,TGTGCCAGCAGCCAAGATCAACGGGCCAATGAGCAGTTCTTC,CASSQDQRANEQFF
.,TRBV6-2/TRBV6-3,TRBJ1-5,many,TGTGCCAGCACCCTCGGGGACTTGGGCAATCAGCCCCAGCATTTT,CASTLGDLGNQPQHF
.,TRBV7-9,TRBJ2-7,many,TGTGCCAGCAGCGGCCAAGAGATGACCTACGAGCAGTACTTC,CASSGQEMTYEQYF
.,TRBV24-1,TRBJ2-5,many,TGTGCCACCAGTGAGTACCAAGAGACCCAGTACTTC,CATSEYQETQYF
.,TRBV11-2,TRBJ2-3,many,TGTGCCAGCAGCCTACAGGGCCCGGGCACAGATACGCAGTATTTT,CASSLQGPGTDTQYF
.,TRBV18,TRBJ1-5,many,TGTGCCAGCTCACCTTCTACAGGTGGCAATCAGCCCCAGCATTTT,CASSPSTGGNQPQHF
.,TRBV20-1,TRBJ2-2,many,TGCAGTGCTAGAGATGTCGTGGCGGGGGAGCTGTTTTTT,CSARDVVAGELFF
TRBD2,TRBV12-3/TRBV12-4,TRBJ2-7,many,TGTGCCAGCAGTTCACGGACTAGCGGGGTCCCCCGGGGCTCCTACGAGCAGTACTTC,CASSSRTSGVPRGSYEQYF
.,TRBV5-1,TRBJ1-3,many,TGCGCCAGCAGTTATGCGGCCCAAACCCCCGGAAACACCATATATTTT,CASSYAAQTPGNTIYF
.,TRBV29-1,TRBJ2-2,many,TGCAGCGTCAAGAAGACAGTGAACACCGGGGAGCTGTTTTTT,CSVKKTVNTGELFF
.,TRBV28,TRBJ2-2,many,TGTGCCAGCACCTTAGGGGCTACTAACGGGGAGCTGTTTTTT,CASTLGATNGELFF
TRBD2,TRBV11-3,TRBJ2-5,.,TGTGCCAGCAGCCCTCGGACTAGCGAGGGAGAGACCCAGTACTTC,CASSPRTSEGETQYF
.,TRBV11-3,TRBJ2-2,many,TGTGCCAGCAGCTTAAGAGGAGCGGGACAGAACACCGGGGAGCTGTTTTTT,CASSLRGAGQNTGELFF
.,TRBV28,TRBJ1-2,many,TGTGCCAGCACTCCTCCGGGACGGATTAACTATGGCTACACCTTC,CASTPPGRINYGYTF
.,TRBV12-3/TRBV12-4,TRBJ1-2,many,TGTGCCAGCAGTTTCGCCGCCCCTGCGGGGAATGGCTACACCTTC,CASSFAAPAGNGYTF
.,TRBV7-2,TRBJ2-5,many,TGTGCCAGCAGTCCAGGGGGGATGCAAGAGACCCAGTACTTC,CASSPGGMQETQYF
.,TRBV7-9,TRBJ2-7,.,TGTGCCAGCAGCTTGGGGGGCACCTACGACCAGTACTTC,CASSLGGTYDQYF
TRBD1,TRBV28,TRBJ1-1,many,TGTGCCAGCAGCCTCGGACAGGTACTCGAAGCTTTCTTT,CASSLGQVLEAFF
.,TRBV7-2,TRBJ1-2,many,TGTGCCAGCAGCTTCGATGGCCGGGGGGGCTACACCTTC,CASSFDGRGGYTF
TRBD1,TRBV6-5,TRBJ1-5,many,TGTGCCAGCGGGGACAGGCGCAATCAGCCCCAGCATTTT,CASGDRRNQPQHF
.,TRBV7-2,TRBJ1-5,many,TGTGCCAGCAGCTTTCCAGGGAACAGGGATGGAGAGGTCAATCAGCCCCAGCATTTT,CASSFPGNRDGEVNQPQHF
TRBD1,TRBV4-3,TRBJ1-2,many,TGCGCCAGCAGCCAAGAAACAGGGGTGGGTGGCTACACCTTC,CASSQETGVGGYTF
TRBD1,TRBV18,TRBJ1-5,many,TGTGCCAGCTCGGGACAGGGGGCGCTTCAGCAGCCCCAGCATTTT,CASSGQGALQQPQHF
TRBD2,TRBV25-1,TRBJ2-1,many,TGTGCCAGCAGTGAAAGGCATTTAGCGGGAGGTTTTTACAATGAGCAGTTCTTC,CASSERHLAGGFYNEQFF
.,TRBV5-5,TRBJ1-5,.,TGTGCCAGCAGCTTGGAGAGGCTTCAGCCCCAGCATTTT,CASSLERLQPQHF
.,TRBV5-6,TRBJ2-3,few,TGTGCCAGCACCTTCGGTGGGACCTCGACAGATACGCAGTATTTT,CASTFGGTSTDTQYF
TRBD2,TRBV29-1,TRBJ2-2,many,TGCAGCGTTGAGAGACGGGAGGTCCGCACCGGGGAGCTGTTTTTT,CSVERREVRTGELFF
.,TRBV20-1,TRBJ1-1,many,TGCCAGTGCTATATGAACACTGAAGCTTTCTTT,CQCYMNTEAFF
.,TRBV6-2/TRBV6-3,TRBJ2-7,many,TGTGCCAGCCTGGGGCGAGCCTACGAGCAGTACTTC,CASLGRAYEQYF